The clone carrying this T cell receptor (beta chain) has just a few counts. Its specificity is unknown. The germline V and J ends were trimmed by 5 bases and 3 bases, with 8 bases remaining between them. Germline V gives CDR1 LGHDT, CDR2 YNNKEL (reference sequence). This CDR3 is built from 12 residues. Libraries of naive CD8 T cells were made from around 20,000 to 1,000,000 sorted cells. They used 10%, 30% or 50% RNA. Bulk libraries came from a prior protocol with listed TCR primers. TCRdb analysed the PCR reads with MiXCR anew, one entry per CDR3 protein. The sample carries under 800,000 distinct CDR3 sequences, 25% recorded once. The sample is drawn from a study of molecular identifiers for immune sequencing clone quantification. The study, taken as a whole, reports: Highly expanded clone sizes could be underestimated through barcode sharing by identical TCR molecules. Beyond 20 RNA copies, clones held over 98% of effector molecules, compared with under 1% in naive cells.

Sequencing was performed on naive CD8+ T cells from blood, with Jurkat cell RNA spiked in. As for subset: FACS-sorted CD8+CD4-CCR7+CD45RA+ naive T cells. The V gene is TRBV3-1, the J gene TRBJ2-7, with D uncertain. The sequence was obtained from a human donor in good health. Some libraries in this study had Jurkat cell RNA spiked in. CDR3: CASSGYSYEQYF. CDR3 in DNA: TGTGCCAGCAGCGGGTATAGCTACGAGCAGTACTTC.